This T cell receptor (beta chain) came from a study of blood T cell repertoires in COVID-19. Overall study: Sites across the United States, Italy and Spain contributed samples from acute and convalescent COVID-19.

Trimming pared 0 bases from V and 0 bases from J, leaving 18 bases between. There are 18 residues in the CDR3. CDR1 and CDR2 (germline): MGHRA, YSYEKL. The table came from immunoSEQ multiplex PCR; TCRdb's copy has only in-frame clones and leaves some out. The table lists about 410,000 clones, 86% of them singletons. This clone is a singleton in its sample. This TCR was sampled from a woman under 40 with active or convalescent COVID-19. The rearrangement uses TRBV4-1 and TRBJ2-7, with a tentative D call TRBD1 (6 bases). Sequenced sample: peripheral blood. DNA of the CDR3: TGCGCCAGCAGCCAAGACCCCCCGACAGGATACAGCTCCTACGAGCAGTACTTC. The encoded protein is CASSQDPPTGYSSYEQYF.